A selection of T cell receptor beta chains follows, all from one sample in a study of CD8 T cells in ankylosing spondylitis. TCRdb reprocessed the 5' RACE reads via MiXCR and lists one record per CDR3 protein. The sample lists 750,000 to 850,000 distinct CDR3 sequences, 12% occurring once. The sample comprised blood, either unsorted or a sorted T cell fraction (not recorded which). These receptor sequences come from a male donor with ankylosing spondylitis. The CDR3 runs from the conserved cysteine through the conserved F or W. The order of the fields is D gene, J gene, V gene, clone size, CDR3 protein. A D gene is named only where the DNA matches it firmly. Clone size, where shown, is once, few, many, or a class for clones that have expanded.

TRBD2 TRBJ2-7 TRBV6-2/TRBV6-3 . CASSGGLAVTYEQYF
. TRBJ1-6 TRBV7-2 few CASSLGTAKNSPLHF
. TRBJ2-7 TRBV20-1 many CSARVGYEQYF
. TRBJ1-5 TRBV20-1 few CSAFDDPNQPQHF
. TRBJ1-1 TRBV6-2/TRBV6-3 few CASRDWAEAFF
TRBD2 TRBJ2-3 TRBV5-1 few CASSLRGGTPTDTQYF
TRBD2 TRBJ2-7 TRBV7-8 . CASSFGTSIEQYF
. TRBJ2-5 TRBV12-3/TRBV12-4 few CASKVRPYQETQYF
TRBD1 TRBJ1-1 TRBV20-1 . CSAGQGANTEAFF
. TRBJ2-4 TRBV7-8 . CASSLGARDQNIQYF
. TRBJ2-7 TRBV20-1 . CSARVPDKSYEQYF
. TRBJ2-5 TRBV7-9 . CASLQDFGGSQYF
. TRBJ2-3 TRBV12-3/TRBV12-4 few CASSWGETDTQYF
TRBD1 TRBJ1-2 TRBV5-1 many CASSPMTGHYDGYTF
TRBD2 TRBJ2-7 TRBV7-9 . CASSLWPGLAPTYEQYF
. TRBJ2-1 TRBV20-1 many CSALGANEQFF
. TRBJ2-2 TRBV5-5 few CASSPLTLSNTGELFF
. TRBJ2-2 TRBV21-1 . CASSTQRKNTGELFF
. TRBJ1-1 TRBV28 few CATIGGGTEAFF
. TRBJ2-7 TRBV2 . CASRTESYEQYF
. TRBJ2-7 TRBV5-1 . CASSLEGQGYEQYF
. TRBJ1-5 TRBV3-1 many CASSRGDNQPQHF
TRBD1 TRBJ1-5 TRBV6-1 . CASSESGTGYQPQHF
TRBD1 TRBJ1-2 TRBV20-1 many CSGSLLQGVYGYTF
. TRBJ2-6 TRBV20-1 . CSVVRSRDVLTF
. TRBJ1-3 TRBV20-1 . CSALGRLTGNTIYF
. TRBJ2-1 TRBV11-3 . CASSSSIGTPRGEQFF
. TRBJ1-5 TRBV20-1 . CSAREGYDQPQHF
. TRBJ1-5 TRBV2 . CASGSEGAGQPQHF
. TRBJ1-2 TRBV12-3/TRBV12-4 . CASSLSSANYGYTF
. TRBJ2-6 TRBV7-2 many CANHRVAGANVLTF
. TRBJ1-6 TRBV20-1 few CSASGNYNSPLHF
. TRBJ2-2 TRBV28 few CASSYLQGDDGELFF
. TRBJ1-6 TRBV7-2 . CASSPHMNSPLHF
. TRBJ2-7 TRBV20-1 many CSARFSYEQYF
TRBD2 TRBJ2-3 TRBV15 few CATSRDLAGVTDTQYF
TRBD2 TRBJ2-3 TRBV5-1 . CASSSDSGRTTDTQYF
. TRBJ2-2 TRBV20-1 many CSATKGRLTGELFF
TRBD2 TRBJ2-1 TRBV6-2/TRBV6-3 . CASSYRLADFSGPISMEQFF
. TRBJ1-1 TRBV9 few CASSVEAAMNTEAFF
. TRBJ1-6 TRBV4-3 many CASSQDVAVQGSVSPLHF
TRBD1 TRBJ2-5 TRBV20-1 few CSAQGAAKTQYF
TRBD1 TRBJ1-1 TRBV4-2 . CASSQTVTGLGAEAFF
. TRBJ1-2 TRBV5-1 . CASSSEGNYGYTF
. TRBJ2-3 TRBV2 . CASSEVQGDTQYF
. TRBJ1-6 TRBV12-3/TRBV12-4 . CASSSWTGVGSPLHF
. TRBJ2-1 TRBV7-2 . CASSPIIHSYNEQFF
TRBD2 TRBJ2-3 TRBV4-3 many CASSQGVSGGFTDTQYF
TRBD1 TRBJ1-3 TRBV5-1 . CASSSQGAGNTIYF
TRBD1 TRBJ1-4 TRBV20-1 few CSARDRGNEKLFF
TRBD2 TRBJ2-1 TRBV24-1 . CATSAAGGNWQFF
. TRBJ1-5 TRBV10-3 many CAISEWNREMGQPQHF
. TRBJ2-6 TRBV6-1 few CASSRDREANVLTF
. TRBJ1-1 TRBV20-1 . CSAREGLNTEAFF